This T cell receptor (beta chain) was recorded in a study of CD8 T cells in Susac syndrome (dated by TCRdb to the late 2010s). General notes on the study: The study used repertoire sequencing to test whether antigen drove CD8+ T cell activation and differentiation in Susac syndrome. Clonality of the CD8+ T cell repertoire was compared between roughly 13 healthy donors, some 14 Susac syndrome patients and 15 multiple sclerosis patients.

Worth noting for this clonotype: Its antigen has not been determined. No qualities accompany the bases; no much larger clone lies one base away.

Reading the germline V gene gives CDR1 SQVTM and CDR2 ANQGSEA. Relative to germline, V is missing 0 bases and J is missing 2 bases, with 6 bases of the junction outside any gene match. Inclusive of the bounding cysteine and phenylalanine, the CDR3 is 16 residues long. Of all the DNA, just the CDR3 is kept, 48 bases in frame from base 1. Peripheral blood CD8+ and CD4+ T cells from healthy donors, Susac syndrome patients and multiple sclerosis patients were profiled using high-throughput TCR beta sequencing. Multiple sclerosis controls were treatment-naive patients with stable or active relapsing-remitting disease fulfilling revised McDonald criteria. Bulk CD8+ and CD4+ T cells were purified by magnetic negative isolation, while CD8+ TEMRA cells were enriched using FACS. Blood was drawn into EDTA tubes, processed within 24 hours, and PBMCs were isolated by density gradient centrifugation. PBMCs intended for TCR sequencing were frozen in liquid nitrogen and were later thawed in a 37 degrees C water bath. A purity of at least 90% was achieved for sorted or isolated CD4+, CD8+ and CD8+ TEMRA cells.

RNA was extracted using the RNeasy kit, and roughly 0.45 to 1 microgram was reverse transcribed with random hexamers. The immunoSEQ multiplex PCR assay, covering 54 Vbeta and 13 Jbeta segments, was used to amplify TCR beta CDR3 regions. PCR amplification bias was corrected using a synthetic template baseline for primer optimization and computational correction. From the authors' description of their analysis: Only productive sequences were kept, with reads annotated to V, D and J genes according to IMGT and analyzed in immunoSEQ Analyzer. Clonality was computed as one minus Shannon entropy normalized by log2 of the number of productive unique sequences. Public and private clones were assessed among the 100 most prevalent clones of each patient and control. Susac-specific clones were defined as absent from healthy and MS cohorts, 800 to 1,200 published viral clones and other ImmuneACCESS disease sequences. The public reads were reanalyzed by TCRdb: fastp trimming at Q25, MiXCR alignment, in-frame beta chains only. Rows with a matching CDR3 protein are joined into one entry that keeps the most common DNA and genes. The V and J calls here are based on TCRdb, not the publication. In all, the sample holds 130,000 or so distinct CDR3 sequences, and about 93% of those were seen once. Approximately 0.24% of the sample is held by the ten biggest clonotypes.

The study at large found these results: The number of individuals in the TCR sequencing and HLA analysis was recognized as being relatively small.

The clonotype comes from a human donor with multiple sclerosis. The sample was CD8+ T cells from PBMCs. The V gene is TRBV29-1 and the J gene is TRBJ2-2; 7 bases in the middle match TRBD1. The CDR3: CSVEDRRQGNTGELFF. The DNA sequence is TGCAGCGTTGAAGATCGTCGACAGGGTAACACCGGGGAGCTGTTTTTT.